This T cell receptor (beta chain) was recorded in a study of CD8+CD57+ T cells in acquired aplastic anemia. Study details: The sorted CD4+ and CD8+ cells yielded an average approximately 3 ug of DNA.

Germline CDR1 reads MGHDK; CDR2 reads SYGVNS. This CDR3 spans 15 amino acids. Genomic DNA, serving as template, underwent TCR beta VDJ and CDR3 profiling. TCRdb re-analysed the reads in MiXCR, keeping a single row per CDR3 protein. The data hold 200,000 or so distinct CDR3 sequences, with roughly half observed a single time. An expansion of CD8+CD57+ cells by flow cytometry had been shown in patients chosen for sequencing. In the case of this clonotype: At one end, the junction sequence differs from germline, possibly due to a read error.

The clonotype comes from a human donor with aplastic anemia. Sequencing was performed on sorted CD4+, CD8+, or CD8+CD57+ T cells (not recorded which) from PBMCs. This chain joins TRBV25-1 and TRBJ1-1; D remains unclear. The CDR3, as DNA: TGTGCTAGCAGTGGATATGTATGGAGGAACACTGAAGCTTTCTTT. It translates to CASSGYVWRNTEAFF.